This TCR beta chain was recovered during a study of shared clonotypes between healthy human individuals (dated by TCRdb to between 2020 and 2021). Background on the whole study: The cohort comprised two women and a few men aged 18 to 49 years. For each donor, three plates each were used for CD4 naive and CD4 memory, two plates were used for CD8 naive, and one plate was used for CD8 memory. To estimate repertoire size and how much clonotypes are shared between individuals, the study performed deep sequencing of blood TCR repertoires from a handful of healthy adults. To increase sequencing depth and limit assay-specific biases, TCR repertoire library preparation and sequencing were carried out by different laboratories using diverse techniques. Between about 0.94 and 8.9 billion PBMCs per donor were obtained by leukapheresis. The paper as a whole reports these results and caveats: Clonotypes shared by all four sorted-subset donors showed higher generation probabilities than non-shared clonotypes. Only blood was sampled, and tissue TCR repertoires likely differ from those in blood. Based on pairwise subsampling, the degree of clonotype sharing among donors was expected to be affected by sequencing depth. The small number of donors limited the genetic and exposure-history diversity represented. Rarefaction of sorted-subset datasets indicated incomplete sequencing despite the large sequencing depth. Around 5.4% of naive CD4, more than 3% of naive CD8, about 2.5% of memory CD4, and about 0.4% of memory CD8 clonotypes were shared across a few donors. Naive subsets generally had larger estimated clonotype richness than memory subsets did.

About this clone itself: What antigen it recognizes has not been identified. No much larger clone is present one base from it, and per-base qualities are unavailable.

TCR CDR3 regions were amplified from genomic DNA by multiplex PCR using the deep immunoSEQ assay. For each cell subset, the extracted genomic DNA was distributed evenly across all wells of several immunoSEQ 96-well plates, and each plate served as one replicate. Each replicate PCR for sorted subsets received about 200 ng genomic DNA, equal to about 29,000 T cell genomes. Purified libraries were measured with a Qubit 3.0 fluorometer, size-checked on a Bioanalyzer 2100, and measured again with the KAPA Library Quantification kit. Every immunoSEQ 96-well plate was sequenced on a separate single-read 150-cycle Illumina NextSeq 550 flow cell. Turning to the authors' computational methods: Because the immunoSEQ output held only junctional sequences and lacked quality scores, the filtering could not match the filtering applied to full-length reads. To assign V/J genes and CDR3, sequences were annotated against IMGT germline references using PyIR, a Python wrapper for IgBLAST v1.9. Reads were filtered out if the reads had weak V/J assignments (E-value above 1e-6), no CDR3, stop codons, out-of-frame junctions, or ambiguous translated residues. V3J clonotypes were defined as sequences sharing an identical inferred V gene, J gene, and CDR3 amino acid sequence. Percentage overlap between repertoires was computed as shared unique clonotypes divided by the size of the smaller repertoire. RTK rarefaction, the Chao1 estimator, and Recon v2.1 estimates of unobserved clonotypes were used to assess repertoire richness. For all TCRbeta clonotypes obtained by the gDNA method from a few donors, generation probabilities were computed with OLGA. TCRdb carries this immuneACCESS record with in-frame sequences only. Its versions omit some clonotypes, under half of them owing to an unresolved V gene in the studies checked, with the rest unexplained. V and J calls and clone size are given by that table; D and trimming were obtained from the DNA. This sample has 2.3 million or so clones in its table, and over 90% of those were observed once. The ten top clones hold about 0.39% of the sample.

Healthy HIV-negative adults with no recently reported acute infections or vaccinations were included as donors. All donors were Caucasian adults living in Nashville, Tennessee, USA. Magnetic negative selection was used to enrich CD4+ T cells, after which naive cells were positively selected on CD45RA and the negative fraction became the memory subset. Blood was collected by leukapheresis, and PBMCs were isolated by Ficoll-Histopaque density gradient centrifugation and then cryopreserved in liquid nitrogen vapor phase. Purity and quantity of every magnetically sorted T cell population were checked by analytical flow cytometry. Genomic DNA was isolated from every sorted fraction and measured by UV absorbance on a Nanodrop 2000c. In the germline V gene, CDR1 corresponds to MDHEN and CDR2 to SYDVKM. From V the trimming removes 6 bases and from J it removes 4 bases, while the gene matches leave 11 bases of the junction unaccounted for. The CDR3 holds 17 amino acids from the cysteine to the phenylalanine. Of all the DNA, just the CDR3 is kept, 51 bases in frame from base 1.

The V and J segments used are TRBV28 and TRBJ2-6, with TRBD1 matching 8 junction bases. The source material was naive CD4+ T cells from PBMCs. Reading the label with the study, this specimen's cell subset or site is: CD45RA+ positively selected. This TCR was sampled from a man aged 18 to 29 in good health. Some clones in this sample may be carry-over from other donors' samples. CDR3 reads: CASSRSPGGEGANVLTF. The DNA sequence is TGTGCCAGCAGCCGAAGCCCAGGGGGCGAGGGGGCCAACGTCCTGACTTTC.